This T cell receptor beta chain was found in a study of blood T cell repertoires in COVID-19. Study summary: Samples came from the United States, Italy and Spain, spanning acute and convalescent COVID-19. T cells, B-cell-depleted T cells, or PBMCs provided the cDNA or gDNA that served as material.

The method was immunoSEQ multiplex PCR; TCRdb's version includes in-frame clones alone and lacks a portion of them. The sample includes roughly 140,000 clones, roughly 79% of them seen just once. V lost 1 base, J lost 5 bases, and 13 bases stayed unmatched. The V gene's germline CDR1 is GTSNPN and CDR2 SVGIG (reference sequence). The CDR3 spans 17 residues. This sequence joins TRBV30 and TRBJ1-4, with 7 bases matching TRBD1. What was sequenced was peripheral blood. This clonotype was sampled from a man in his fifties with active or convalescent COVID-19. The CDR3 here is CAWSARTGTGGNEKLFF. The DNA of the CDR3 is TGTGCCTGGAGTGCCCGGACAGGCACCGGAGGAAATGAAAAACTGTTTTTT. The variable domain in full, completed from reference TRBV30 and TRBJ1-4, reads SQTIHQWPATLVQPVGSPLSLECTVEGTSNPNLYWYRQAAGRGLQLLFYSVGIGQISSEVPQNLSASRPQDRQFILSSKKLLLSDSGFYLCAWSARTGTGGNEKLFFGSGTQLSVL.